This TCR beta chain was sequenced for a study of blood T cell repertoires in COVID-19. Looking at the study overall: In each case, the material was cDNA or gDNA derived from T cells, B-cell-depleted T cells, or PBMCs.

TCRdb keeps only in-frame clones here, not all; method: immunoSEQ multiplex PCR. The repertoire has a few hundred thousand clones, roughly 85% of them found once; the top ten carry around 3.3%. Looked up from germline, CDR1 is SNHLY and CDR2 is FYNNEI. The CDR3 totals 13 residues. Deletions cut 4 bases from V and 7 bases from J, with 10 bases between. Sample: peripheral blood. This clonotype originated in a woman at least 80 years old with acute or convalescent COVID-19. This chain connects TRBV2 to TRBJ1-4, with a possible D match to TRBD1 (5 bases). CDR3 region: CASSGGGGEKLFF. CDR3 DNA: TGTGCCAGCAGTGGCGGGGGTGGTGAAAAACTGTTTTTT.